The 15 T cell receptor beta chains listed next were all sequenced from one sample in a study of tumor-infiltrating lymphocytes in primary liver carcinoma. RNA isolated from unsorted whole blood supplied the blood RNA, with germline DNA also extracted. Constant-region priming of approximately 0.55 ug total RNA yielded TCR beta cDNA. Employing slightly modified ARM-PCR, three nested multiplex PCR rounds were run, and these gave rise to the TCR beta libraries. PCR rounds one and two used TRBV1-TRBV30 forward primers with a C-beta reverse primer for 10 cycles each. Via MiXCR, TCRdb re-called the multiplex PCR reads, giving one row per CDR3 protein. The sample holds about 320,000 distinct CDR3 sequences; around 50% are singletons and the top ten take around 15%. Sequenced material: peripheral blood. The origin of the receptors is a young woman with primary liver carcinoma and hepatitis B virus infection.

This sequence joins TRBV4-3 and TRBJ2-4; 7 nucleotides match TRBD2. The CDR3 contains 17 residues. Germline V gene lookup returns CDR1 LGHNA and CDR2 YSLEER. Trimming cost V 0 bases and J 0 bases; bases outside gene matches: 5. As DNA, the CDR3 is TGCGCCAGCAGCCAAGATCGAGTAGCGGGAGCCAAAAACATTCAGTACTTC. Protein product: CASSQDRVAGAKNIQYF.

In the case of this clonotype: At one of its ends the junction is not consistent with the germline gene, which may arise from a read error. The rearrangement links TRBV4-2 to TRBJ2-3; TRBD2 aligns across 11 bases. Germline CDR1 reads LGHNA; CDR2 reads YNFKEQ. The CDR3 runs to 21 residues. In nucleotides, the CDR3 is TGTGCCAGCAGCCAGGGCGGGGCGAGGTTGCTAGCGGGAGGAAGCACAAATACGCAGTATTTT. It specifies CASSQGGARLLAGGSTNTQYF.

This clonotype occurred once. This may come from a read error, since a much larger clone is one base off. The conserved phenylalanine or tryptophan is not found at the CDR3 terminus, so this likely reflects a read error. This CDR3 is CASSFMNEQFL. The CDR3 coding sequence is TGTGCCAGCAGTTTCATGAATGAGCAGTTCTTA. The chain couples TRBV12-3 or TRBV12-4 to TRBJ2-1; D unresolved. The V gene lost 3 bases and the J gene lost 7 bases, with 4 bases spanning the gap. The CDR3 spans 11 residues.

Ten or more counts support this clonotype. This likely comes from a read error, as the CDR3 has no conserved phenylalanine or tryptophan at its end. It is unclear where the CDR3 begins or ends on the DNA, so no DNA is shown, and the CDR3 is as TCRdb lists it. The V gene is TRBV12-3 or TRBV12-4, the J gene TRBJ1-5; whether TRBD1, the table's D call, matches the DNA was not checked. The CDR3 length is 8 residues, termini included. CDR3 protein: CASTPTGS.

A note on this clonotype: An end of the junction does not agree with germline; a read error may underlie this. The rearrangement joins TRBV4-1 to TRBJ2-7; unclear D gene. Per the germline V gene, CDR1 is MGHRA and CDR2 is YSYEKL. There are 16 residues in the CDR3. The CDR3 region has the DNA TGCGCCGGCAGCCAAGAGTGGGTCTCTCTCTCCTACGAGCAGTACTTC. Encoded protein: CAGSQEWVSLSYEQYF.

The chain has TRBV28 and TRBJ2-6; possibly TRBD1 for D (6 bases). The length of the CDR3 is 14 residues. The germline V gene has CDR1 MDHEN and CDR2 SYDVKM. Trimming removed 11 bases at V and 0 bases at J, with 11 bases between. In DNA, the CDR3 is TGTGCCGCCAGGACAGTCTCTGGGGCCAACGTCCTGACTTTC. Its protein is CAARTVSGANVLTF.

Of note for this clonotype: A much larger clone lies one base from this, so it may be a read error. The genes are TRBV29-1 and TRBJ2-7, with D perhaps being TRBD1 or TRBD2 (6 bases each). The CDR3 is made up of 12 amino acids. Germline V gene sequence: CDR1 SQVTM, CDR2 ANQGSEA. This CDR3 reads CSVQGGRGEQHF. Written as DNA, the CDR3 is TGCAGCGTTCAAGGGGGGCGCGGGGAGCAGCACTTC.

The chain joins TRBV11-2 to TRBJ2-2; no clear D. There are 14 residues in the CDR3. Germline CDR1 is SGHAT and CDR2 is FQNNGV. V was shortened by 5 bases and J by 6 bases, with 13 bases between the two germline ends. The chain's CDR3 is CASSPGVIPGELFF. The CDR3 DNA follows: TGTGCCAGCAGCCCCGGTGTTATTCCCGGGGAGCTGTTTTTT.

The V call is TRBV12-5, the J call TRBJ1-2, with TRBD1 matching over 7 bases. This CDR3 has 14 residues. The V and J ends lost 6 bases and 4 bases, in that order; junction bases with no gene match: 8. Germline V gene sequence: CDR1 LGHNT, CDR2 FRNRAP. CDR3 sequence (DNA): TGTGCTAGTGGAAAACAGGGGCCCTCCTATGGCTACACCTTC. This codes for CASGKQGPSYGYTF. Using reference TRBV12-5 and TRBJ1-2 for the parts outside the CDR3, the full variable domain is DARVTQTPRHKVTEMGQEVTMRCQPILGHNTVFWYRQTMMQGLELLAYFRNRAPLDDSGMPKDRFSAEMPDATLATLKIQPSEPRDSAVYFCASGKQGPSYGYTFGSGTRLTVV.

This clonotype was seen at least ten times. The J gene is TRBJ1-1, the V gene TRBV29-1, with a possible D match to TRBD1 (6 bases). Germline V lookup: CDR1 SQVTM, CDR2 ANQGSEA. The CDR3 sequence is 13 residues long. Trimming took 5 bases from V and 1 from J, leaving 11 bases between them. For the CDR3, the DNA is TGCAGCGTTCTCACAGGGACGAACACTGAAGCTTTCTTT. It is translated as CSVLTGTNTEAFF.

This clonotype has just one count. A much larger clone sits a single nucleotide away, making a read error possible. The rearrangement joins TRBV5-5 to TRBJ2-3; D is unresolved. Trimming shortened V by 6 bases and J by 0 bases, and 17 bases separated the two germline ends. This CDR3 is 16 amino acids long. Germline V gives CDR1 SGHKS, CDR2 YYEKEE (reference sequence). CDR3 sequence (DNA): TGTGCCAGCATCGGCGCCCGGTCCCGAAGCACAGATACGCAGTATTTT. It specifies CASIGARSRSTDTQYF.

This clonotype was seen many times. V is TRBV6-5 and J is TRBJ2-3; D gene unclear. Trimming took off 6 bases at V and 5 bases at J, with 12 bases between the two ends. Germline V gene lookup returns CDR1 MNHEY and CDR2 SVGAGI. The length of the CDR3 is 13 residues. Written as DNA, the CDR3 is TGTGCCAGCAGACCCCCGATAGGAGATACGCAGTATTTT. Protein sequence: CASRPPIGDTQYF.

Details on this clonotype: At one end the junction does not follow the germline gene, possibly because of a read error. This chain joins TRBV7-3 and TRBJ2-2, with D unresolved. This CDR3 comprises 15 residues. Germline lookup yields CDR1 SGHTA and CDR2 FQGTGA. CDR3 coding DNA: TGTGCCAGCAGCTTAAACTACGTGAACACCAGGGAGCTGTTTTTT. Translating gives CASSLNYVNTRELFF.

CDR3 sequence (DNA): TGTGCCAGTAGTAGTGTTGGGGGCGCCGCCGGGGAGCTGTTTTTT. This sequence encodes CASSSVGGAAGELFF. The J gene is TRBJ2-2, the V gene TRBV19, with D possibly being TRBD1 (6 bases). CDR1 and CDR2 from the germline V gene are LNHDA and SQIVND (reference sequence). The CDR3 extends over 15 amino acids. Trimming took off 4 bases at V and 6 bases at J, with 15 bases between the two ends.

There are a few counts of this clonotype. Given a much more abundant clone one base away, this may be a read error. The CDR3 is CASAYNTEAFF. The DNA of the CDR3 is TGTGCCAGCGCCTATAACACTGAAGCTTTCTTT. The chain employs TRBV12-3 or TRBV12-4 and TRBJ1-1, with unresolved D. CDR3 length equals 11 residues. Trimming removed 8 bases at V and 2 bases at J, with 6 bases between.